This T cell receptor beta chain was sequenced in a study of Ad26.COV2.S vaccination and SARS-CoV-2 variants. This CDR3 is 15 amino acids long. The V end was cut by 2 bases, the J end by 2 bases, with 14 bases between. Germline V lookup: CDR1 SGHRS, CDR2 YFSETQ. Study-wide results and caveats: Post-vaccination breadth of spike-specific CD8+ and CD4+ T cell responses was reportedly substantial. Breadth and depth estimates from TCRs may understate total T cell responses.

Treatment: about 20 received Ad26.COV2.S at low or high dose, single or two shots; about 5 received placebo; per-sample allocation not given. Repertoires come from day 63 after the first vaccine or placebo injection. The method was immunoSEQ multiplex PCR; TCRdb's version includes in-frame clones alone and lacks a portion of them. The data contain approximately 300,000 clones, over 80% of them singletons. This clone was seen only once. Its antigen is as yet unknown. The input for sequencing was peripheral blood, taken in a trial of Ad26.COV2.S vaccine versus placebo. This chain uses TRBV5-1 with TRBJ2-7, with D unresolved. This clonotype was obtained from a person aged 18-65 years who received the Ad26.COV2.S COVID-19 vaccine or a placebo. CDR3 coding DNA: TGCGCCAGCAGCTTCAGACCGACGGAGACCTACGAGCAGTACTTC. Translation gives CASSFRPTETYEQYF.